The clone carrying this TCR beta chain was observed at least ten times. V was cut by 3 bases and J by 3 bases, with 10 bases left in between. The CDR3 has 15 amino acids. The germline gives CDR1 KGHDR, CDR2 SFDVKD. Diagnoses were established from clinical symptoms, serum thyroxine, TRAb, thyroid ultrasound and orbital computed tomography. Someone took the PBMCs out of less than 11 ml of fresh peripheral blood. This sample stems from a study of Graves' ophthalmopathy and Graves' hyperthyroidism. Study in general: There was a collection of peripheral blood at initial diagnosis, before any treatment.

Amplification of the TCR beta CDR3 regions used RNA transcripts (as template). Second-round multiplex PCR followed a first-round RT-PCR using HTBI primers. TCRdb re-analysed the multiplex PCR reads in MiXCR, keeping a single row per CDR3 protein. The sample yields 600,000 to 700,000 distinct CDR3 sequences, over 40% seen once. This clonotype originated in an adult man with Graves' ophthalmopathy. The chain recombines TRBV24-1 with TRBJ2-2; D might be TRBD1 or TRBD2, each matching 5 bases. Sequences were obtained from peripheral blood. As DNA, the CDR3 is TGTGCCACCAGTGATCCTGGGGGTGACACCGGGGAGCTGTTTTTT. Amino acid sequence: CATSDPGGDTGELFF.